Reported below is one T cell receptor (beta chain). This clone's antigen is unknown. It has no much larger one-base neighbor in the sample; base qualities were not kept. The immunoSEQ Assay, a bias-controlled multiplex PCR, was used to amplify TCRbeta CDR3 regions from genomic DNA. On the authors' methods: Within the assay, amplification of reference gene primers was used to estimate how many nucleated cells each sample contained. To quantify the absolute abundance of each unique TCRbeta CDR3 rearrangement, sequence reads were collapsed and filtered. For each sample, productive Simpson clonality was calculated by taking the square root of Simpson's diversity index across productive rearrangements. Held by TCRdb, this immuneACCESS table contains in-frame sequences only and omits some clones. Under half of the omission traces to an unresolved V gene where checked; the cause of the rest is unknown. That table is the source of V, J and clone size, and D and trimming were worked out from the DNA. The sample contains around 310,000 clones, just under 90% of them found a single time. Of the sample, just under 9.5% is held by the ten largest clones.

The germline V gene gives CDR1 as SGHTA and CDR2 as FQGNSA. The CDR3, cysteine through phenylalanine, is 13 amino acids long. The DNA shown is the 39-base CDR3, in frame from base 1. V is cut by 5 bases and J by 2 bases, and the space between the germline ends is 10 bases. Participants in the prospective study were aged roughly 18 to 100 years, lived in 24 United States geographic areas, and enrolled through a virtual design. Cohort assignment in the prospective study relied on participant-reported clinical history from a screening survey and a study questionnaire. Recovered participants in ImmuneRACE Cohort 3 were defined as having two consecutive negative NP/OP PCR tests, clearance from a healthcare professional, or resolution of symptoms. Mobile phlebotomists in the prospective study collected whole blood, serum and a nasopharyngeal or oropharyngeal swab from every participant. Participants in the prospective study had the option to provide additional blood draws and questionnaires over an approximately 2-month period. Before DNA extraction, prospective study blood samples were shipped either frozen or at room temperature.

This sample is drawn from a study of blood T cell repertoires in COVID-19 (TCRdb year 2020). With regard to the full study: The collaborator samples originated in the United States, Italy and Spain and spanned the acute and convalescent phases of COVID-19. The prospective study material was composed of cDNA or gDNA derived from T cells, B-cell-depleted T cells, or PBMCs. The dataset comprised deeply sampled blood TCRbeta repertoires from subjects exposed to, actively infected with, or recovered from COVID-19. A freely available public database, intended as a resource for researchers studying the immune response to SARS-CoV-2, is where the repertoires were released. The samples were drawn from two sources: the first 160 participants of the ongoing ImmuneRACE study, and 1,000 to 1,500 subjects contributed by 6 global collaborators. Sample metadata almost always included a de-identified subject ID, COVID-19 status, age in years and sex. Where available, HLA class I and class II types were taken from metadata supplied by the sample provider and were not determined by assay-based typing.

Study-wide conclusions, independent of this receptor: Clinical and demographic metadata were provided uncurated, with the amount varying by source and participant.

Material for sequencing was PBMCs or T cells enriched from blood (not recorded which). The chain employs TRBV7-2 and TRBJ2-7, with the D gene call left open. This receptor was obtained from a woman aged 25 to 39 who had recovered from COVID-19. The DNA is TGTGCCAGCAGCCCTGAGTTTGCCTACGAGCAGTACTTC. Its protein is CASSPEFAYEQYF.